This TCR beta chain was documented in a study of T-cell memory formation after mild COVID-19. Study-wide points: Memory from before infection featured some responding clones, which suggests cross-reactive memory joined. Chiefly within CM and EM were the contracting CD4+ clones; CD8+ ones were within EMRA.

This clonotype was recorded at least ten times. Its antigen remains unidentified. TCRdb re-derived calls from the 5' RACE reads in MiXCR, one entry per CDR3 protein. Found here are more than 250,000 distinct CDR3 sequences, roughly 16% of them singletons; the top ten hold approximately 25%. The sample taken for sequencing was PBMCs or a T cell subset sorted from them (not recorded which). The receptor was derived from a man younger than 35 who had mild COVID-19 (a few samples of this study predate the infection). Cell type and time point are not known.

The CDR3 coding sequence is TGTGCCAGCAGCCCCGGACAGGGTCACTATGGCTACACCTTC. Translated: CASSPGQGHYGYTF. This chain links TRBV7-9 with TRBJ1-2; 8 bases are shared with TRBD1. The CDR3 consists of 14 residues. From germline, CDR1 is SEHNR and CDR2 FQNEAQ (reference sequence). V trimming: 5 bases; J trimming: 3 bases; junction bases outside the gene matches: 5. The full variable domain, in which reference TRBV7-9 and TRBJ1-2 provide the parts outside the CDR3, is DTGVSQNPRHKITKRGQNVTFRCDPISEHNRLYWYRQTLGQGPEFLTYFQNEAQLEKSRLLSDRFSAERPKGSFSTLEIQRTEQGDSAMYLCASSPGQGHYGYTFGSGTRLTVV.